The sequence of this TCR beta chain was determined in a study of beta chain features in type 1 diabetes. General study results and limits: Type 1 diabetes patients had TCRB CDR3s that were shorter (moderately but significantly so) in all four CD4+ subsets.

cDNA synthesis used the whole RNA isolate, giving expressed TCRB sequences. The table came from immunoSEQ multiplex PCR; TCRdb's copy has only in-frame clones and leaves some out. Of over 200,000 clones in the sample, under 13% were seen once. As regards this clone: Its target is not known.

Germline CDR1 is LGHNA and CDR2 is YNFKEQ. The CDR3 spans 16 residues. V was clipped by 0 bases and J by 6 bases; unmatched bases: 8. This clonotype was obtained from a man younger than 40 with type 1 diabetes. The V gene is TRBV4-2, the J gene TRBJ1-2; 9 bases match TRBD1. The material sequenced was naive CD4+ T cells from blood. Here the CDR3 reads CASSQDHSRDRDGYTF. CDR3 nucleotide sequence: TGTGCCAGCAGCCAAGATCATTCCCGGGACAGGGATGGCTACACCTTC.